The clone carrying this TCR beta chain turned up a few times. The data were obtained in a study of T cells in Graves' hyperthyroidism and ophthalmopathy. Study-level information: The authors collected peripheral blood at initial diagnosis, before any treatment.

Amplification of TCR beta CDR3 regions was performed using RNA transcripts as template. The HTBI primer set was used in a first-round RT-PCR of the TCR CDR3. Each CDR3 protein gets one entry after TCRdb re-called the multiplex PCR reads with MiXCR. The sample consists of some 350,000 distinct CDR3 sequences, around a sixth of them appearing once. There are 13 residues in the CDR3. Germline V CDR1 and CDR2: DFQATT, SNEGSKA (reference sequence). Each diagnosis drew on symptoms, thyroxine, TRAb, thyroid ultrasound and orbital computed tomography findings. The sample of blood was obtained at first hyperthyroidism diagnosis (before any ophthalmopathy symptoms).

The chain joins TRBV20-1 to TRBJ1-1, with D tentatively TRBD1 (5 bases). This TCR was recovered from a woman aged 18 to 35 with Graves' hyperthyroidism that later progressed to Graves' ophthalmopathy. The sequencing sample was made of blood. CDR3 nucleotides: TGCAGGGGGCTAGCAGGGAGCGACACTGAAGCTTTCTTT. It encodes CRGLAGSDTEAFF.